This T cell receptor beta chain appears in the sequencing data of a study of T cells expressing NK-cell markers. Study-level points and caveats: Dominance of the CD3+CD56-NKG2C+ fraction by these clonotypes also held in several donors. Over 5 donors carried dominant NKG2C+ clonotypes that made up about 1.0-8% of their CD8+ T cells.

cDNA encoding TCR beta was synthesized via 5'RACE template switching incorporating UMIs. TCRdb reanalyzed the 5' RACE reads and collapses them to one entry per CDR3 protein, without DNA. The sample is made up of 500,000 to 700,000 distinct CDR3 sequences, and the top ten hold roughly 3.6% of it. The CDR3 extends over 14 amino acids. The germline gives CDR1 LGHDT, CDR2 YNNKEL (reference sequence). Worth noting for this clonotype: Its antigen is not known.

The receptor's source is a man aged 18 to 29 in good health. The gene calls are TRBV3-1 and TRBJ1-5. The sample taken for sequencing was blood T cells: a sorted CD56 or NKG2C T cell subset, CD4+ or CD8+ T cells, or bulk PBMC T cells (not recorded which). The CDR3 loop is CASSQVSDNQPQHF.